This TCR beta chain was identified in a study of cytomegalovirus exposure and HLA in healthy donors. Germline V lookup: CDR1 SGHVS, CDR2 FQNEAQ. V lost 5 bases, J lost 7 bases, and 9 bases stayed unmatched. The CDR3 runs to 15 residues. Sequenced by immunoSEQ multiplex PCR; TCRdb stores in-frame clones only, minus some. This table has roughly 140,000 clones, 85% to 90% appearing once. The TCR comes from a young man in good health and CMV-seropositive. Sequenced input: PBMCs. The chain couples TRBV7-8 to TRBJ1-4; 8 positions agree with TRBD1. DNA for the CDR3: TGTGCCAGCAGCCGTGGACAGGGTACGGTTGAAAAACTGTTTTTT. Amino acids: CASSRGQGTVEKLFF.